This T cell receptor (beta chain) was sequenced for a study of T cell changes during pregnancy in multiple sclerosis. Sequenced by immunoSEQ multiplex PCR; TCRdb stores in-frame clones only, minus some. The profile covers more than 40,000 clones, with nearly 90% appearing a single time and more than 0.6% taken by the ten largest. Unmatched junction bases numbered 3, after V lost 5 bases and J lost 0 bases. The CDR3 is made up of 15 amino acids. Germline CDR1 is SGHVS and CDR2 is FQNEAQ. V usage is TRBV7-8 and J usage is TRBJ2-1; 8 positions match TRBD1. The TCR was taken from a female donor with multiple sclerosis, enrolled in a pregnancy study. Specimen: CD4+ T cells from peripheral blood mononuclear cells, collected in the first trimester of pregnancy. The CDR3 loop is CASSPGQGSYNEQFF. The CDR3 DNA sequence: TGTGCCAGCAGCCCAGGACAGGGCTCCTACAATGAGCAGTTCTTC.